Described below is a single T cell receptor beta chain sequence and its context. Its binding antigen is unknown. There are no base qualities to consult, and no much larger clone falls within one base. This entry comes from a study of T cell responses to AZD1222 COVID-19 vaccine (dated by TCRdb to the early 2020s). Context from the whole study: Because spike-specific TCR depth and breadth did not differ between the two schedules, AZD1222 recipients who got a second dose at roughly 4 weeks were pooled with those who got a second dose at roughly 12 weeks. A total of about 240 trial participants underwent TCR sequencing, of whom about 210 received two doses of AZD1222 and about 26 received two doses of the MenACWY control vaccine. Trial participants were enrolled into age subgroups of 18-55, 56-69 and 70-plus years, which contained about 150, 28 and 57 TCR-sequenced participants, respectively. The research as a whole found: CD4 TCRs associated with the vaccine covered the entire spike protein, and the dominant responses were in regions 160-218 and 743-854. Conclusions about previously exposed vaccinees are limited because only five or six AZD1222 recipients were SARS-CoV-2 seropositive at baseline. Because no samples from the day 14 peak response were available, repertoires could be characterized only after the peak T cell response. After two AZD1222 doses, both the breadth and the depth of spike-specific TCRs were significantly higher than at day 0 and than in MenACWY recipients. Most participants were white British and females outnumbered males, and the authors suggested that clonal diversity may have been underestimated. In the small 56-69-year group, the increase in depth fell short of significance, most likely because of low power. Reportedly, almost half of the unique spike-specific TCRs recognized epitopes lying outside the regions that are mutated in the B.1.351 and B.1.1.7 variants.

From cysteine to phenylalanine, the CDR3 is 15 amino acids long. CDR3 DNA only is kept here, 45 bases in frame from base 1. Looking up the germline V gene yields CDR1 MDHEN and CDR2 SYDVKM. Unmatched junction bases come to 8, with V trimmed by 6 bases and J by 6 bases. Taken with the paper, the label for time point translates to: baseline before first vaccination. Samples from vaccinated people were obtained from the UK trials COV001 and COV002, which included a single-blind randomized controlled phase 2/3 trial of AZD1222 (ChAdOx1 nCoV-19) in healthy adults. For TCRbeta chain sequencing, PBMC samples were collected from trial participants at day 0 and at day 28 after the second dose. The CDR3 regions of human TCRbeta chains were subjected to immunosequencing. Regarding the original processing steps: Repertoire TCRs were matched against a reference library of SARS-CoV-2-specific TCRs generated with the MIRA antigen-specificity platform. Breadth meant the fraction of unique TCRs that were SARS-CoV-2-associated, whereas depth meant the fraction of total T cells that were SARS-CoV-2-associated. Using the MIRA data, each spike-specific TCR was assigned both to the spike region to which the TCR was reactive and to a CD4 or CD8 class. Log10-transformed breadth and depth values were compared by one-way ANOVA with Sidak's multiple comparisons tests. TCRdb holds this immuneACCESS table with in-frame rearrangements only. Some clones are missing; in checked studies, unresolved V genes explain under half, and the rest has no known cause. V, J and clone size are taken as reported in that table, and D and trimming were inferred from the DNA itself. This sample holds roughly 150,000 clones; around 91% were observed only once. The ten largest make up 5% of the sample.

The sequence links TRBV28 to TRBJ1-2, with 12 junctional bases fitting TRBD1. The sequence was obtained from an adult in good health. The sample consisted of peripheral blood, taken on day 0 of AZD1222 vaccination. The encoded CDR3 is CASRRGGTGGHGYTF. The DNA is TGTGCCAGCAGGCGGGGCGGGACAGGGGGCCATGGCTACACCTTC.